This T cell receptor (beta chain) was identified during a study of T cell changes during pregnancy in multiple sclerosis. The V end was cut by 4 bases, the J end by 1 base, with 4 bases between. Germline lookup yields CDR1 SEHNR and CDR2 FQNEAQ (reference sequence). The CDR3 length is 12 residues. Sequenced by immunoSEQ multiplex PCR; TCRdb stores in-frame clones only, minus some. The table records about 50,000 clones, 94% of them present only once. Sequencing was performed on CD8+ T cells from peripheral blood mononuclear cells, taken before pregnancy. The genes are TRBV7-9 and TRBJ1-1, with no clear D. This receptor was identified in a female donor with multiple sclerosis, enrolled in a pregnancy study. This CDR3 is CASSSWNTEAFF. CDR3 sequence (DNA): TGTGCCAGCAGCTCTTGGAACACTGAAGCTTTCTTT.